This T cell receptor beta chain originates from a study of regulatory T cells in long-lasting Graves disease. In the study overall: Persistent cases were those of Graves' disease that involved over 5 years of antithyroid drugs with positive TSH receptor antibodies.

The TCR beta library used iRepertoire HTBI primers with Arm-PCR amplification of CDR3. TCRdb fed the multiplex PCR reads into MiXCR, producing one record per CDR3 protein. The data show 420,000 or so distinct CDR3 sequences, roughly a quarter seen once. About this clonotype itself: Its antigen is as yet unknown.

Regarding the study as a whole: Among persistent patients, a larger number of public clonotypes were shared (roughly 2,700) than among newly diagnosed patients (under 1,000).

Time point reported: persistent/refractory GD, antithyroid drugs over 5 years with positive TRAb. From RNA extracted from PBMCs, the TCR library was made. Xi'an, China, was home to the endocrinology department that provided patients. A blood draw put around 9.1 milliliters of peripheral blood into EDTA tubes. This CDR3 has 15 residues. Per germline, CDR1 ENHRY and CDR2 SYGVKD. V shed 8 bases and J shed 6 bases, with 22 bases lying between them. The clonotype was recovered from a female donor with Graves disease. V is TRBV10-3 and J is TRBJ1-2, with a possible D match to TRBD1 (5 bases). Material: peripheral blood mononuclear cells (PBMCs), obtained when the disease was refractory, from a patient treated with antithyroid drugs. The DNA for the CDR3 is TGTGCCATCTCCCGGGACGAGGCTATTAGGAATGGCTACACCTTC. As protein: CAISRDEAIRNGYTF.